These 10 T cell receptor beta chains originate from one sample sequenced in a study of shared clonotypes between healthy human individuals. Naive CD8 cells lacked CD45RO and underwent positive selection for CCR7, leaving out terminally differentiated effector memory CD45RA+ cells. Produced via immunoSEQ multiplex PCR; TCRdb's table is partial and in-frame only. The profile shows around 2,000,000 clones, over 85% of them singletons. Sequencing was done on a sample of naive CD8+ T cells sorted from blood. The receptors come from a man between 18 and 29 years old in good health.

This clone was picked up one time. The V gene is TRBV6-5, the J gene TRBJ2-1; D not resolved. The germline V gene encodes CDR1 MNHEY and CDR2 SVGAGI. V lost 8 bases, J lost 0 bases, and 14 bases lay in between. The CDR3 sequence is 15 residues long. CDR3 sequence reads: CASRLEALSYNEQFF. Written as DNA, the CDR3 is TGTGCCAGCCGTCTAGAGGCACTCTCCTACAATGAGCAGTTCTTC.

CDR3 sequence (DNA): TGTGCCATCAGTGAGTCGATGGTGCAGGGACCTTACGAGCAGTACTTC. As protein: CAISESMVQGPYEQYF. The chain employs TRBV10-3 and TRBJ2-7; perhaps D is TRBD1 or TRBD2 (5 bases each). V lost 0 bases and J 4 bases, leaving 16 bases between the germline ends. The CDR3 is 16 amino acids. Germline-derived CDR1 and CDR2 are ENHRY and SYGVKD.

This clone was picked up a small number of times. The CDR3 region is CASSLWGIGYEQYF. Here the CDR3 DNA reads TGTGCCAGCAGTTTATGGGGTATAGGCTACGAGCAGTACTTC. This rearrangement joins TRBV28 to TRBJ2-7; D is ambiguous. The length of the CDR3 is 14 residues. The V gene lost 0 bases and the J gene lost 3 bases, with 9 bases spanning the gap. Germline V gene lookup returns CDR1 MDHEN and CDR2 SYDVKM.

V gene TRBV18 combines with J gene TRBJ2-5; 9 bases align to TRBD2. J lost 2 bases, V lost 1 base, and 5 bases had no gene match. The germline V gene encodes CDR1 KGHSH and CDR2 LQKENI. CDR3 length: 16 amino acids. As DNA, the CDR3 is TGTGCCAGCTCACCACTTCCCCTAGCGGGGCAAGAGACCCAGTACTTC. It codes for CASSPLPLAGQETQYF.

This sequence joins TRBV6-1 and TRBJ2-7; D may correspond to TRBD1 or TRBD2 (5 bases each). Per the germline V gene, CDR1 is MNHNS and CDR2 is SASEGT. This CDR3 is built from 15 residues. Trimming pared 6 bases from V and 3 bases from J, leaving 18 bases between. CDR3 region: CASSDVRAGFYEQYF. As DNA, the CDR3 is TGTGCCAGCAGCGACGTCAGGGCGGGCTTCTACGAGCAGTACTTC.

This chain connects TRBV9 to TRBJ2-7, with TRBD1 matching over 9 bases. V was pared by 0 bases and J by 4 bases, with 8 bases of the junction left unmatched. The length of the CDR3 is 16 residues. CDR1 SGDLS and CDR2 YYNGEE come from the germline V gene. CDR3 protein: CASSVGGGQGLYEQYF. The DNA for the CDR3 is TGTGCCAGCAGCGTAGGGGGCGGACAGGGGCTTTACGAGCAGTACTTC.

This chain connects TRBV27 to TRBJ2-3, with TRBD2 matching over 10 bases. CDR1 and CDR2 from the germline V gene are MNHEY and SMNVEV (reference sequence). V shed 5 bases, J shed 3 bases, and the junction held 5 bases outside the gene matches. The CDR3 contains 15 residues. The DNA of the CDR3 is TGTGCCAGCAGTCCCGTAGCGGGAGGAACAGATACGCAGTATTTT. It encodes CASSPVAGGTDTQYF.

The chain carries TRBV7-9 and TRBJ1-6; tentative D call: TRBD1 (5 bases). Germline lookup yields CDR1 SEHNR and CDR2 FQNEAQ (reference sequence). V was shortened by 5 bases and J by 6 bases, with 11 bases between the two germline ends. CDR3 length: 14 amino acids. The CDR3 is CASSRGPLNSPLHF. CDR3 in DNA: TGTGCCAGCAGCCGGGGACCGCTTAATTCACCCCTCCACTTT.

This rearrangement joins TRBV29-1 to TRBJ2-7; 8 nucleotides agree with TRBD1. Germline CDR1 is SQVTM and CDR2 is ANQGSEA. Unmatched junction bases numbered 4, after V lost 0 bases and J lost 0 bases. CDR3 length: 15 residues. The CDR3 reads CSVEDWTGSSYEQYF. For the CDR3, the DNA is TGCAGCGTTGAAGACTGGACAGGGAGCTCCTACGAGCAGTACTTC.

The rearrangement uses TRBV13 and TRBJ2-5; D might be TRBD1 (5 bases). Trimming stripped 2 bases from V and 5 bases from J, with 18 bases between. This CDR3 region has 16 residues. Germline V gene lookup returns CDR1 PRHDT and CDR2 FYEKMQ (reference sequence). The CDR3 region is CASSLRVSGSGETQYF. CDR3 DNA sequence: TGTGCCAGCAGCTTACGCGTTTCAGGGTCAGGGGAGACCCAGTACTTC.